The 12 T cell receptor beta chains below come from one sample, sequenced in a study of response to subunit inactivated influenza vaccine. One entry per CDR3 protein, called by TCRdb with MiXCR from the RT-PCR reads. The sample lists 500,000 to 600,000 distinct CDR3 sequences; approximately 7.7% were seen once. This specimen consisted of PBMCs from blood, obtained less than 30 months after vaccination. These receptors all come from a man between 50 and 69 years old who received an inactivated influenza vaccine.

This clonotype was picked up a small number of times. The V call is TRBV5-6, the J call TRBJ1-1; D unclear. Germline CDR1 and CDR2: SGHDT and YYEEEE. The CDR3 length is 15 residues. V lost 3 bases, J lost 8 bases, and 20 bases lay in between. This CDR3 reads CASSSHRAPRQEAFF. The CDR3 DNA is TGTGCCAGCAGCTCCCACAGAGCGCCACGTCAAGAAGCTTTCTTT.

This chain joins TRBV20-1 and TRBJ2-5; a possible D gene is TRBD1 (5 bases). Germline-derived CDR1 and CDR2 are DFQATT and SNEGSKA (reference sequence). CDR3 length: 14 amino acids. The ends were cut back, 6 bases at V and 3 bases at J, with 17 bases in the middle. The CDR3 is CSAQGFRSEETQYF. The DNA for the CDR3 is TGCAGTGCGCAGGGATTTCGCTCTGAAGAGACCCAGTACTTC.

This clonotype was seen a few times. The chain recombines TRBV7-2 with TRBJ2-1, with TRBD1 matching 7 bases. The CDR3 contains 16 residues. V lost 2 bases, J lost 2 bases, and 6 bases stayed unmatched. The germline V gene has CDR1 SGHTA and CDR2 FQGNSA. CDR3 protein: CASSLPPGQTYNEQFF. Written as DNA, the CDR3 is TGTGCCAGCAGCTTACCCCCGGGACAGACCTACAATGAGCAGTTCTTC.

CDR3 DNA: TGCGCCAGCAGCCCGGGTTTTTCTAGCACAGATACGCAGTATTTT. This codes for CASSPGFSSTDTQYF. V is TRBV4-1 and J is TRBJ2-3, with unresolved D. Looked up from germline, CDR1 is MGHRA and CDR2 is YSYEKL. Trimming shortened V by 4 bases and J by 0 bases, and 11 bases separated the two germline ends. This CDR3 spans 15 amino acids.

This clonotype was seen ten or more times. The CDR3 here is CSVCEGTGVLVEQYF. Here the CDR3 DNA reads TGCAGCGTTTGTGAGGGGACAGGGGTTCTTGTTGAGCAGTACTTC. V and J are TRBV29-1 and TRBJ2-7; 10 bases agree with TRBD1. The CDR3 totals 15 residues. V lost 5 bases, J lost 7 bases, and 14 bases stayed unmatched. The V gene's germline CDR1 is SQVTM and CDR2 ANQGSEA.

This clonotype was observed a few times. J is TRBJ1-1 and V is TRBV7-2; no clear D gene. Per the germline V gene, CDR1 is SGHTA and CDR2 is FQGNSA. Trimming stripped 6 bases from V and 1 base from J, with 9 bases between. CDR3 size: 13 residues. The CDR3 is CASREVENTEAFF. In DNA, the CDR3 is TGTGCCAGCAGGGAGGTCGAGAACACTGAAGCTTTCTTT.

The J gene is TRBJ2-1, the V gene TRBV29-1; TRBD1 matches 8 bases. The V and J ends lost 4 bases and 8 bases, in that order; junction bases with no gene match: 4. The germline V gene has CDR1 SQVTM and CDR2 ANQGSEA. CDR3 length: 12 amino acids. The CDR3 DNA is TGCAGCGTTGGCCAGGGGGCGGATGAGCAGTTCTTC. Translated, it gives CSVGQGADEQFF.

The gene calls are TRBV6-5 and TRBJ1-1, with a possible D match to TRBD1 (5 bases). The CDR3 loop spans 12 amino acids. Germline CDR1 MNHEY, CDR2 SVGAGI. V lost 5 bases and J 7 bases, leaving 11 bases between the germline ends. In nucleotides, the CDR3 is TGTGCCAGCAGTACCACAGGCAATGAAGCTTTCTTT. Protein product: CASSTTGNEAFF.

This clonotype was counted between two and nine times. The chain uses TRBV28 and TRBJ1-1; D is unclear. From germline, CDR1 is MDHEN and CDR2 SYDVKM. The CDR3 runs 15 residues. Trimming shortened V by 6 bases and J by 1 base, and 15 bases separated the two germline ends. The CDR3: CASSHPLAGNTEAFF. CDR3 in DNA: TGTGCCAGCAGCCACCCTCTGGCAGGGAACACTGAAGCTTTCTTT. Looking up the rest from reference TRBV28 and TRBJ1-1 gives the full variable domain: DVKVTQSSRYLVKRTGEKVFLECVQDMDHENMFWYRQDPGLGLRLIYFSYDVKMKEKGDIPEGYSVSREKKERFSLILESASTNQTSMYLCASSHPLAGNTEAFFGQGTRLTVV.

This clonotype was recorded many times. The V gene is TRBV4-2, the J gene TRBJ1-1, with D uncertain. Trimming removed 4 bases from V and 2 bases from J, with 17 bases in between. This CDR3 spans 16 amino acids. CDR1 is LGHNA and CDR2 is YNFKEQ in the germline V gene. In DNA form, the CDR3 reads TGTGCCAGCAGCCCCTCCTCGGTCGGCTTCAACACTGAAGCTTTCTTT. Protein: CASSPSSVGFNTEAFF.

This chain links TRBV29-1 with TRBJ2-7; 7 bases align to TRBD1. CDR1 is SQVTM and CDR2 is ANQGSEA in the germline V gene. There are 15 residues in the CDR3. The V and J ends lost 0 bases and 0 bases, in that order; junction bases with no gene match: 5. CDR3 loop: CSVEELGQSSYEQYF. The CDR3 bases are TGCAGCGTTGAAGAGTTGGGACAGAGCTCCTACGAGCAGTACTTC.

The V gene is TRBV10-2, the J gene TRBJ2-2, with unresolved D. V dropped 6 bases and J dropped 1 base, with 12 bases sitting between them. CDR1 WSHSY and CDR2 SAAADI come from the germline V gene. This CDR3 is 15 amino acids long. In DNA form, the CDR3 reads TGCGCCAGCAGGGGGTTGCGACAGAACACCGGGGAGCTGTTTTTT. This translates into CASRGLRQNTGELFF.